This T cell receptor (beta chain) originates from a study of cytomegalovirus exposure and HLA in healthy donors. Study results and limitations: HLA-A and HLA-B allele assignments for most subjects were reportedly predicted accurately using TCR beta sequences.

In regard to this clone: What it recognizes is unknown.

Both 60 Vbeta primers and 13 Jbeta primers went into the PCR. Profiling relied on immunoSEQ multiplex PCR, and the TCRdb table lists in-frame clones only, not all of them. The listing contains about 110,000 clones. The germline CDR1 and CDR2 sequences are PRHDT and FYEKMQ (reference sequence). CDR3 length equals 16 residues. V dropped 0 bases and J dropped 2 bases, with 13 bases sitting between them. The chain employs TRBV13 and TRBJ1-2; D may be TRBD1 (5 bases). Specimen: PBMCs. The TCR comes from a man aged 45-65 years in good health and CMV-seronegative. CDR3 sequence reads: CASSLGLQAANYGYTF. The CDR3 DNA reads TGTGCCAGCAGCTTAGGCCTACAGGCCGCGAACTATGGCTACACCTTC.